The clone carrying this T cell receptor (beta chain) was seen a few times. Antigen: not known. Time point of the sample: 2014-2015 season, pre-vaccination. Sorted blood CD4 subsets were sequenced before and after adults received seasonal inactivated influenza vaccine. This sample stems from a study of follicular helper T cells after annual influenza vaccination. Broader study findings: Most later recoveries of Day 7 ICOS+CD38+ clones were ICOS-CD38- cTfh. Yearly vaccinations repeatedly recalled conserved clonotypes in ICOS+CD38+ cTfh.

V was cut by 4 bases and J by 0 bases, with 12 bases left in between. This CDR3 comprises 15 residues. Germline lookup yields CDR1 SGHTA and CDR2 FQGNSA. The data were produced by immunoSEQ multiplex PCR, yet TCRdb's version contains in-frame clones alone and is incomplete. The table has some 13,000 clones, approximately 78% seen once. The clonotype was recovered from an adult who received the influenza vaccine. This chain connects TRBV7-2 to TRBJ2-5; D unclear. Source: CXCR5- memory CD4+ T cells sorted from blood, taken on the day of influenza vaccination. The CDR3 sequence is CASSSQPGHQETQYF. In DNA form, the CDR3 reads TGTGCCAGCAGCTCCCAGCCAGGACACCAAGAGACCCAGTACTTC.